Below, 26 T cell receptor beta chains from the same sample are listed, as sequenced in a study of shared T cell receptors in the human thymus. Repertoires were generated with immunoSEQ multiplex PCR, while TCRdb's copy carries only in-frame clones and drops some. The table lists about 660,000 clones, about 90% of them singletons. These same data were also listed under a study on human thymus T cells.

The material sequenced was thymocytes. The receptor source for this set is a boy younger than two with a congenital heart defect.

The rearrangement joins TRBV9 to TRBJ1-1; 7 bases align to TRBD1. The CDR3 has 14 residues. V shed 3 bases, J shed 4 bases, and the junction held 6 bases outside the gene matches. Germline CDR1 SGDLS, CDR2 YYNGEE. CDR3 DNA: TGTGCCAGCAGCGCGAGGACAGGACCCACTGAAGCTTTCTTT. Translating it yields CASSARTGPTEAFF.

This clone appeared once. The rearrangement links TRBV25-1 to TRBJ2-5, with 8 bases fitting TRBD1. The V segment lost 6 bases and the J segment 3 bases; nucleotides outside the gene matches: 3. The V gene's germline CDR1 is MGHDK and CDR2 SYGVNS. This CDR3 contains 13 residues. Here the CDR3 DNA reads TGTGCCAGCAGGGCGGACAGGGAAGAGACCCAGTACTTC. Its protein product is CASRADREETQYF.

This chain links TRBV4-1 with TRBJ2-6; perhaps TRBD2 as D (5 bases). V was cut by 4 bases and J by 2 bases, with 9 bases left in between. CDR3 size: 15 residues. Germline CDR1 and CDR2: MGHRA and YSYEKL. CDR3 sequence: CASSLEVAGANVLTF. The DNA for the CDR3 is TGCGCCAGCAGCCTGGAGGTGGCTGGGGCCAACGTCCTGACTTTC.

This rearrangement joins TRBV5-4 to TRBJ2-1; the match to TRBD2 covers 12 bases. The germline V gene has CDR1 SGHNT and CDR2 YYREEE (reference sequence). The V segment lost 4 bases and the J segment 8 bases; nucleotides outside the gene matches: 7. This CDR3 region has 15 residues. The CDR3 DNA follows: TGTGCCAGCAGCCCCGGACTAGCGGGATTGGATGAGCAGTTCTTC. This gives the protein CASSPGLAGLDEQFF.

The V call is TRBV19, the J call TRBJ2-3, with TRBD2 matching 9 bases. The CDR3 contains 16 residues. Germline CDR1 is LNHDA and CDR2 is SQIVND (reference sequence). V shed 6 bases and J 1 base; nucleotides not matched to a gene: 8. CDR3 loop: CASRRTSAEGTDTQYF. DNA of the CDR3: TGTGCCAGTAGGAGGACTAGCGCTGAAGGCACAGATACGCAGTATTTT. Together with reference TRBV19 and TRBJ2-3, the CDR3 gives the full variable domain: DGGITQSPKYLFRKEGQNVTLSCEQNLNHDAMYWYRQDPGQGLRLIYYSQIVNDFQKGDIAEGYSVSREKKESFPLTVTSAQKNPTAFYLCASRRTSAEGTDTQYFGPGTRLTVL.

This chain links TRBV4-3 with TRBJ2-5; a possible D gene is TRBD2 (6 bases). The CDR3 runs to 16 residues. Trimming cost V 2 bases and J 5 bases, with 18 bases left between them. Germline lookup yields CDR1 LGHNA and CDR2 YSLEER. The CDR3 coding sequence is TGCGCCAGCAGCCAAATCCCGGGACTGCTGGGGGAGACCCAGTACTTC. Translating gives CASSQIPGLLGETQYF.

V usage is TRBV10-3 and J usage is TRBJ1-1; D possibly corresponds to TRBD1 (5 bases). The V gene lost 6 bases and the J gene lost 3 bases, with 14 bases spanning the gap. Germline CDR1 ENHRY, CDR2 SYGVKD. CDR3 length: 14 residues. The CDR3 nucleotides read TGTGCCATCAGAGACCTACCGGGGGACACTGAAGCTTTCTTT. Translating gives CAIRDLPGDTEAFF.

Turning to this clone: The sample has other DNA sequences that encode this CDR3 too. The chain's CDR3 is CASSLSHPTGGFSPLHF. CDR3 nucleotide sequence: TGTGCCAGCAGTTTATCACACCCGACAGGGGGCTTTTCCCCCCTCCACTTT. The rearrangement joins TRBV27 to TRBJ1-6, with 10 bases matching TRBD1. Germline V gene data show CDR1 as MNHEY and CDR2 as SMNVEV (reference sequence). V gave up 0 bases and J gave up 13 bases; unmatched junction bases: 12. The CDR3 has 17 amino acids.

The CDR3 region has the DNA TGTGCCAGCAGCTTGGCCGGGGATGAAGCTTTCTTT. This sequence encodes CASSLAGDEAFF. This chain connects TRBV5-5 to TRBJ1-1; no definite D call. Per the germline V gene, CDR1 is SGHKS and CDR2 is YYEKEE (reference sequence). V lost 0 bases and J 7 bases, leaving 7 bases between the germline ends. There are 12 residues in the CDR3.

The gene calls are TRBV6-5 and TRBJ1-1; D is undetermined. The CDR3 has 13 amino acids. Germline CDR1 reads MNHEY; CDR2 reads SVGAGI. Trimming left V 7 bases short and J 1 base short, with 10 bases between. The CDR3 here is CASTSTENTEAFF. Here the CDR3 DNA reads TGTGCCAGCACGTCTACAGAGAACACTGAAGCTTTCTTT.

This sequence joins TRBV6-4 and TRBJ2-3; possible D gene TRBD1, 5 bases. The CDR3 length is 16 residues. Between the trimmed V and J ends, which lost 4 bases and 5 bases, there was a span of 19 bases. Germline CDR1 and CDR2: MRHNA and SNTAGT. The CDR3 nucleotides read TGTGCCAGCAGTGCGGGCACAGGAAACTTTATAGATACGCAGTATTTT. Protein sequence: CASSAGTGNFIDTQYF.

The chain combines TRBV5-6 with TRBJ2-7; 7 bases line up with TRBD1. Looked up from germline, CDR1 is SGHDT and CDR2 is YYEEEE. The CDR3 length is 15 residues. J was trimmed by 4 bases and V by 2 bases; bases with no gene match: 9. The CDR3 sequence: CASSLSGTDPYEQYF. In DNA form, the CDR3 reads TGTGCCAGCAGCTTATCCGGGACAGACCCTTACGAGCAGTACTTC.

The chain is built from TRBV27 and TRBJ2-3, with 7 bases aligning to TRBD2. This CDR3 is 16 amino acids long. The germline gives CDR1 MNHEY, CDR2 SMNVEV (reference sequence). With V trimmed by 5 bases and J by 0 bases, 8 bases remained unmatched. The DNA for the CDR3 is TGTGCCAGCAGTACTAGCGCTCCGAAGAGCACAGATACGCAGTATTTT. Translating gives CASSTSAPKSTDTQYF.

This clone was counted a few times. The genes are TRBV5-4 and TRBJ1-2, with D hard to call. The CDR3 is 18 amino acids. CDR1 and CDR2 (germline): SGHNT, YYREEE (reference sequence). V shed 0 bases and J shed 1 base, with 19 bases lying between them. The CDR3 region is CASSLVGSGGPRNYGYTF. For the CDR3, the DNA is TGTGCCAGCAGCTTGGTGGGGAGTGGCGGTCCCCGTAACTATGGCTACACCTTC.

V usage is TRBV14 and J usage is TRBJ2-7, with D unclear. CDR3 length equals 15 residues. Trimming removed 4 bases from V and 2 bases from J, with 15 bases in between. CDR1 SGHDN and CDR2 FVKESK come from the germline V gene. CDR3 DNA: TGTGCCAGCAGCCCCCGACCCCTAGGCCCCTACGAGCAGTACTTC. Protein product: CASSPRPLGPYEQYF.

This clone was counted a single time. This CDR3 is CASSFTGTGLQSGSTDTQYF. The CDR3 DNA is TGCGCCAGCAGCTTCACCGGGACAGGCCTTCAGAGTGGGAGCACAGATACGCAGTATTTT. The genes are TRBV5-1 and TRBJ2-3, with 8 bases fitting TRBD1. Losses at the gene ends were 2 bases for V and 0 bases for J; bases not matched to a gene: 17. Germline-derived CDR1 and CDR2 are SGHRS and YFSETQ. CDR3 length: 20 amino acids.

The table lists this clone with a count of one. The V gene is TRBV30, the J gene TRBJ1-2; 9 bases agree with TRBD1. J was trimmed by 7 bases and V by 3 bases; bases with no gene match: 6. The CDR3 is 13 amino acids. Looked up from germline, CDR1 is GTSNPN and CDR2 is SVGIG (reference sequence). CDR3 DNA sequence: TGTGCCTGGAGCTTACAGGGGGCAACTGGCTACACCTTC. Its protein is CAWSLQGATGYTF.

The rearrangement links TRBV9 to TRBJ1-2, with a weak D call TRBD1 (6 bases). This CDR3 has 15 amino acids. V lost 0 bases and J 4 bases, leaving 13 bases between the germline ends. Germline CDR1 and CDR2: SGDLS and YYNGEE. The CDR3 DNA is TGTGCCAGCAGCGTAGTAAGCGGGGGGCGCTATGGCTACACCTTC. Translated, it gives CASSVVSGGRYGYTF. Full variable domain (outside the CDR3, taken from reference TRBV9 and TRBJ1-2): DSGVTQTPKHLITATGQRVTLRCSPRSGDLSVYWYQQSLDQGLQFLIQYYNGEERAKGNILERFSAQQFPDLHSELNLSSLELGDSALYFCASSVVSGGRYGYTFGSGTRLTVV.

In regard to this clone: One end of the junction varies from germline; a read error may be responsible. The V gene is TRBV29-1, the J gene TRBJ1-2; 7 bases are shared with TRBD1. This CDR3 is 14 amino acids long. Looked up from germline, CDR1 is SQVTM and CDR2 is ANQGSEA. This CDR3 is CSAESGTENYGYTF. The DNA of the CDR3 is TGCAGCGCTGAATCCGGGACAGAGAACTATGGCTACACCTTC.

The chain links TRBV5-1 to TRBJ2-3, with D perhaps TRBD2 (6 bases). V lost 0 bases, J lost 0 bases, and 11 bases lay in between. Germline CDR1 reads SGHRS; CDR2 reads YFSETQ. The CDR3 is made up of 16 amino acids. The DNA of the CDR3 is TGCGCCAGCAGCTTGGCCGGACTACACAGCACAGATACGCAGTATTTT. It yields the protein CASSLAGLHSTDTQYF.

Here the CDR3 DNA reads TGTGCCAGCAGTCCCCGGCAGGCCGGGAGCACCGGGGAGCTGTTTTTT. This sequence encodes CASSPRQAGSTGELFF. This chain connects TRBV28 to TRBJ2-2, with D possibly being TRBD2 (6 bases). There are 16 residues in the CDR3. CDR1 is MDHEN and CDR2 is SYDVKM in the germline V gene. V lost 5 bases and J 4 bases, leaving 17 bases between the germline ends.

The chain recombines TRBV4-1 with TRBJ1-1, with unresolved D. This CDR3 contains 22 residues. Germline CDR1 is MGHRA and CDR2 is YSYEKL. Trimming shortened V by 3 bases and J by 0 bases, and 32 bases separated the two germline ends. The CDR3 is CASSHGVREGRLRVIMNTEAFF. For the CDR3, the DNA is TGCGCCAGCAGCCACGGGGTAAGGGAGGGAAGGCTTAGGGTGATCATGAACACTGAAGCTTTCTTT.

This clone was recorded only once. The rearrangement uses TRBV7-8 and TRBJ2-7; no firm D call. V was shortened by 3 bases and J by 1 base, with 4 bases between the two germline ends. The CDR3 totals 12 residues. From germline, CDR1 is SGHVS and CDR2 FQNEAQ. CDR3 sequence: CASSFLSYEQYF. CDR3 sequence (DNA): TGTGCCAGCAGCTTCTTGTCCTACGAGCAGTACTTC.

The chain is built from TRBV10-2 and TRBJ2-6, with TRBD1 as a possible D gene (8 bases). Germline CDR1 WSHSY, CDR2 SAAADI. Trimming pared 4 bases from V and 1 base from J, leaving 17 bases between. The CDR3 length is 18 residues. The CDR3: CASSVGGTGLSGANVLTF. The CDR3, as DNA: TGCGCCAGCAGTGTGGGGGGGACAGGTCTATCTGGGGCCAACGTCCTGACTTTC.

The chain is built from TRBV15 and TRBJ2-7; TRBD1 matches at 9 bases. Germline CDR1 and CDR2: LNHNV and YYDKDF (reference sequence). V was pared by 3 bases and J by 13 bases, with 7 bases of the junction left unmatched. The CDR3 is 12 residues long. Written as DNA, the CDR3 is TGTGCCACCAGCAGTACCGGGACAGGGCAATACTTC. As protein: CATSSTGTGQYF.

The chain links TRBV27 to TRBJ1-1, with 7 bases aligning to TRBD1. The CDR3 length is 14 residues. Germline V gene data show CDR1 as MNHEY and CDR2 as SMNVEV (reference sequence). V was pared by 8 bases and J by 3 bases, with 9 bases of the junction left unmatched. DNA of the CDR3: TGTGCCAGCCGTGACAGGGCAGTTGACACTGAAGCTTTCTTT. Its protein is CASRDRAVDTEAFF.